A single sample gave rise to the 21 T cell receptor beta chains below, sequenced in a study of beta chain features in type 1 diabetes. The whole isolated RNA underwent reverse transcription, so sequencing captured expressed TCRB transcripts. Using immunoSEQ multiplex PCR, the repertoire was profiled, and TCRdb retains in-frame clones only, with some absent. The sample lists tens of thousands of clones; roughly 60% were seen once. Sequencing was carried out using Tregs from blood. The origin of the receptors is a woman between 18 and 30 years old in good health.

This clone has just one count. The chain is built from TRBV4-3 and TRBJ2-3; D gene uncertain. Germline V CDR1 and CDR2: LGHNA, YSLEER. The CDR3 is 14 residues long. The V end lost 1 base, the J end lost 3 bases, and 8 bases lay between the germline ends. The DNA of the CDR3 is TGCGCCAGCAGCCAAGTCGCGGCAACAGATACGCAGTATTTT. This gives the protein CASSQVAATDTQYF.

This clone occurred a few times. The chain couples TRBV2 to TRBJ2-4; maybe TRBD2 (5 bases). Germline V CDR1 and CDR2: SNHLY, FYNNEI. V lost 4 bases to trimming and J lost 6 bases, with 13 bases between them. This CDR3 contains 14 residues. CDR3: CASSVLGQLNIQYF. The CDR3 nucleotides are TGTGCCAGCAGTGTACTAGGCCAGTTAAACATTCAGTACTTC.

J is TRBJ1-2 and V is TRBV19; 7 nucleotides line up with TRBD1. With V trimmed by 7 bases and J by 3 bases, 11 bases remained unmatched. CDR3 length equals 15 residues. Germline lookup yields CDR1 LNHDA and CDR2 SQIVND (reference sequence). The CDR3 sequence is CASTPLDRVYYGYTF. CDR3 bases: TGTGCCAGTACTCCCCTCGACAGGGTCTACTATGGCTACACCTTC.

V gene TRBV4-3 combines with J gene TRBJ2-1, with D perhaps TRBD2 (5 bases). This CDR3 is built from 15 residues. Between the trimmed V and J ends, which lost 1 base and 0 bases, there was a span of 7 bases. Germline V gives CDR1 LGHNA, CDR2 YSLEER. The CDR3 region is CASSQVGSSYNEQFF. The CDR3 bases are TGCGCCAGCAGCCAAGTGGGGAGCTCCTACAATGAGCAGTTCTTC.

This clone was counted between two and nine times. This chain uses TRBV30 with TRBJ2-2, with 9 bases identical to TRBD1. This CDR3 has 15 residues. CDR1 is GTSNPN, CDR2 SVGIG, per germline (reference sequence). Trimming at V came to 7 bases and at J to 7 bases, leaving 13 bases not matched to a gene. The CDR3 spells CASRRGTGGSGELFF. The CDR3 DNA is TGTGCCTCACGACGCGGAACAGGGGGCAGCGGGGAGCTGTTTTTT. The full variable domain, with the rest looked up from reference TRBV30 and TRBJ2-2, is SQTIHQWPATLVQPVGSPLSLECTVEGTSNPNLYWYRQAAGRGLQLLFYSVGIGQISSEVPQNLSASRPQDRQFILSSKKLLLSDSGFYLCASRRGTGGSGELFFGEGSRLTVL.

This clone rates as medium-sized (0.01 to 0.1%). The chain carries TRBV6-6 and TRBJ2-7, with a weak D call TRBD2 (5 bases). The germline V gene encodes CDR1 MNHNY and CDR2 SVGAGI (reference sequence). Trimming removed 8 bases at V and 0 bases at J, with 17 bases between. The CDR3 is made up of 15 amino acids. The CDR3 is CASRGGGESSYEQYF. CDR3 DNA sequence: TGTGCCAGCCGAGGCGGAGGAGAAAGCTCCTACGAGCAGTACTTC.

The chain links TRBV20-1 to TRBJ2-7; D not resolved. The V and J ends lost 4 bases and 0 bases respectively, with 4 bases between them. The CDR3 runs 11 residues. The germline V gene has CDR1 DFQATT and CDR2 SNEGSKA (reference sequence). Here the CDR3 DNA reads TGCAGTGCTATCCGCTCCTACGAGCAGTACTTC. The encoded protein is CSAIRSYEQYF.

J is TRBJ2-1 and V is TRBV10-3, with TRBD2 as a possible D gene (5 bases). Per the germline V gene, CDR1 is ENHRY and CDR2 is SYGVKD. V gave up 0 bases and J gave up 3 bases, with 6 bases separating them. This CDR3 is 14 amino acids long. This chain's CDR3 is CAISESTNYNEQFF. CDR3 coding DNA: TGTGCCATCAGTGAGTCGACTAACTACAATGAGCAGTTCTTC.

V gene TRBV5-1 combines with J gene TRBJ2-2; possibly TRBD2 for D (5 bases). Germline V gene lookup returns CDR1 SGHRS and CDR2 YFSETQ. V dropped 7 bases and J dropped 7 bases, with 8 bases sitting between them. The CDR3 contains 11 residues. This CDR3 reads CASFGIGELFF. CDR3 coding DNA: TGCGCCAGCTTCGGGATCGGGGAGCTGTTTTTT.

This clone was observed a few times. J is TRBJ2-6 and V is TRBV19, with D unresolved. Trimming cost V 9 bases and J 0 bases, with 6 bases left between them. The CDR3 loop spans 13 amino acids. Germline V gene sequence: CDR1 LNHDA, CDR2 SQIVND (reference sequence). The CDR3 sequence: CASTYSGANVLTF. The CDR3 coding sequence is TGTGCCAGCACCTACTCTGGGGCCAACGTCCTGACTTTC.

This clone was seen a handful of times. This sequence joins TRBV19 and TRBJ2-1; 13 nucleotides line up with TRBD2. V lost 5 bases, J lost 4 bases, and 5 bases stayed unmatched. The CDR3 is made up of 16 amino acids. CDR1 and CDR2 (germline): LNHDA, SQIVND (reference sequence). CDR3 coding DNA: TGTGCCAGTAGTCCCGGGACTAGCGGGACGTACAATGAGCAGTTCTTC. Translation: CASSPGTSGTYNEQFF. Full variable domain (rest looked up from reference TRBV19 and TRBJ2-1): DGGITQSPKYLFRKEGQNVTLSCEQNLNHDAMYWYRQDPGQGLRLIYYSQIVNDFQKGDIAEGYSVSREKKESFPLTVTSAQKNPTAFYLCASSPGTSGTYNEQFFGPGTRLTVL.

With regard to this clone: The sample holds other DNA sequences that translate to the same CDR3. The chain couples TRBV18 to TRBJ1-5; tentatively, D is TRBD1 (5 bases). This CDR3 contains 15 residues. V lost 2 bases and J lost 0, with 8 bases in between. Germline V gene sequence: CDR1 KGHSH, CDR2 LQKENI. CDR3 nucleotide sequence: TGTGCCAGCTCACCAGGAACAGGTAGCAATCAGCCCCAGCATTTT. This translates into CASSPGTGSNQPQHF.

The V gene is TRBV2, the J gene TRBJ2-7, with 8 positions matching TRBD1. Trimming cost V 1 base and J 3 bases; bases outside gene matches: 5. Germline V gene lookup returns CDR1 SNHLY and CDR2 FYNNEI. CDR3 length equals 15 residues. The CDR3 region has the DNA TGTGCCAGCAGTGAAGGGGGGACAGGTAACTACGAGCAGTACTTC. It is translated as CASSEGGTGNYEQYF. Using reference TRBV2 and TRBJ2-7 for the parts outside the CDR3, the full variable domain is EPEVTQTPSHQVTQMGQEVILRCVPISNHLYFYWYRQILGQKVEFLVSFYNNEISEKSEIFDDQFSVERPDGSNFTLKIRSTKLEDSAMYFCASSEGGTGNYEQYFGPGTRLTVT.

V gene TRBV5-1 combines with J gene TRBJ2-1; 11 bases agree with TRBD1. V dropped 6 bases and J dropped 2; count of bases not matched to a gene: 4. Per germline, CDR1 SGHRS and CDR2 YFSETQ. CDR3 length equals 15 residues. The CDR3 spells CASTPGQGAYNEQFF. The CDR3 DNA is TGCGCCAGCACCCCGGGACAGGGGGCCTACAATGAGCAGTTCTTC. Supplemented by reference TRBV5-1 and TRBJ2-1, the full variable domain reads KAGVTQTPRYLIKTRGQQVTLSCSPISGHRSVSWYQQTPGQGLQFLFEYFSETQRNKGNFPGRFSGRQFSNSRSEMNVSTLELGDSALYLCASTPGQGAYNEQFFGPGTRLTVL.

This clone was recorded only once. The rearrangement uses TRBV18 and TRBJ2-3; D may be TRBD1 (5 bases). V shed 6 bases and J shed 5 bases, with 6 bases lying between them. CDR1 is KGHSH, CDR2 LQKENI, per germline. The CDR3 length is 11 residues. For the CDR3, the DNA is TGTGCCAGCTCTAGGGGAGATACGCAGTATTTT. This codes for CASSRGDTQYF.

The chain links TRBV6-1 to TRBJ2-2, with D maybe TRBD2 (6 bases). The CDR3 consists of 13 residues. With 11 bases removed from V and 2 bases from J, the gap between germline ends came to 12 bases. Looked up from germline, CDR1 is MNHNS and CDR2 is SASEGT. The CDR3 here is CASAGTNTGELFF. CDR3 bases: TGTGCCTCGGCGGGGACTAACACCGGGGAGCTGTTTTTT.

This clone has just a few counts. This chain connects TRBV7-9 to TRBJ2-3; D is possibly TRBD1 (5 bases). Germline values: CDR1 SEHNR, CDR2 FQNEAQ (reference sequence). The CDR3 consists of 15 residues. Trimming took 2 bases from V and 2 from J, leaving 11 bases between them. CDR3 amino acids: CASSLKAGYTDTQYF. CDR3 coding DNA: TGTGCCAGCAGCTTAAAGGCAGGGTACACAGATACGCAGTATTTT. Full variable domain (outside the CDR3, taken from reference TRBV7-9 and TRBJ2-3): DTGVSQNPRHKITKRGQNVTFRCDPISEHNRLYWYRQTLGQGPEFLTYFQNEAQLEKSRLLSDRFSAERPKGSFSTLEIQRTEQGDSAMYLCASSLKAGYTDTQYFGPGTRLTVL.

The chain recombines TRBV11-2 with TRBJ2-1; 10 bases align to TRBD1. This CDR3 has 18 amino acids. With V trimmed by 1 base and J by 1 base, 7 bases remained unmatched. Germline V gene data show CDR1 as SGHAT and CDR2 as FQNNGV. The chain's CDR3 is CASSLVSPGQGSYNEQFF. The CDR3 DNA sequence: TGTGCCAGCAGCTTAGTGTCCCCGGGACAGGGGTCCTACAATGAGCAGTTCTTC.

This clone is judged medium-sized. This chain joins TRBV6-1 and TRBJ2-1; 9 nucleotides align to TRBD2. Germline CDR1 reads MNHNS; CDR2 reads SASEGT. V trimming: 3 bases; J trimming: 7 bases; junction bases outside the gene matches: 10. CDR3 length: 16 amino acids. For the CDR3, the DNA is TGTGCCAGCAGTGAGTGGCGGGGGGGCAGAGGGAATGAGCAGTTCTTC. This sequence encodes CASSEWRGGRGNEQFF.

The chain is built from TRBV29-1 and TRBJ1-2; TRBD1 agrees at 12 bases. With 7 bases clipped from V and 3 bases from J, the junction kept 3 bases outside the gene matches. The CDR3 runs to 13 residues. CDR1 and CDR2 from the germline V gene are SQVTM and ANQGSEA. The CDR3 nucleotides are TGCAGCGGGGGACAGGGGGCGGACTATGGCTACACCTTC. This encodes CSGGQGADYGYTF.

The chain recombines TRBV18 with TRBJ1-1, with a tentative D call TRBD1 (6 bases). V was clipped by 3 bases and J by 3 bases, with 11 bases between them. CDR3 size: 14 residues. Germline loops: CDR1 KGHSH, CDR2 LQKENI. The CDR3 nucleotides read TGTGCCAGCTCACCCGGGACAAGAGACACTGAAGCTTTCTTT. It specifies CASSPGTRDTEAFF. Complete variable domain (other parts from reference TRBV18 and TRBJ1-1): NAGVMQNPRHLVRRRGQEARLRCSPMKGHSHVYWYRQLPEEGLKFMVYLQKENIIDESGMPKERFSAEFPKEGPSILRIQQVVRGDSAAYFCASSPGTRDTEAFFGQGTRLTVV.